A single sample is the source of the 10 T cell receptor beta chains below, sequenced in a study of T cells in Graves' hyperthyroidism and ophthalmopathy (dated by TCRdb to the late 2010s). Libraries were prepared through multiplex PCR. The sample was run on an Illumina HiSeq 2000. Amplification of TCR beta CDR3 regions was carried out from RNA transcripts. A first-round RT-PCR of the TCR CDR3 used the HTBI primer set with the Qiagen OneStep RT-PCR kit. Clones were called with MiXCR by TCRdb after fastp trimmed the public reads at Q25, and only in-frame beta chains were retained. Here each entry gathers all rows of one CDR3 protein and keeps the most common genes and DNA. The sample table records around 350,000 distinct CDR3 sequences; roughly 15% of these occur just once. In total, the top ten clones hold roughly 19% of the sample. The sequencing input was blood. The receptor set was obtained from a woman aged 60-70 years with Graves' ophthalmopathy.

This clonotype was seen many times. J is TRBJ2-5 and V is TRBV7-8; D unresolved. CDR1 is SGHVS and CDR2 is FQNEAQ in the germline V gene. The CDR3 runs to 14 residues. The V gene lost 5 bases and the J gene lost 5 bases, with 15 bases spanning the gap. The CDR3 sequence is CASSLGPVGETQYF. The CDR3 coding sequence is TGTGCCAGCAGCCTAGGACCGGTCGGGGAGACCCAGTACTTC. Full variable domain (outside the CDR3, taken from reference TRBV7-8 and TRBJ2-5): GAGVSQSPRYKVAKRGQDVALRCDPISGHVSLFWYQQALGQGPEFLTYFQNEAQLDKSGLPSDRFFAERPEGSVSTLKIQRTQQEDSAVYLCASSLGPVGETQYFGPGTRLLVL.

This clonotype was counted many times. The chain uses TRBV2 and TRBJ1-2; 8 positions agree with TRBD1. This CDR3 has 14 residues. V lost 8 bases, J lost 4 bases, and 9 bases stayed unmatched. Germline CDR1 and CDR2: SNHLY and FYNNEI. DNA of the CDR3: TGTGCCAGCCAAGAACACAGGGGGGGCTATGGCTACACCTTC. It yields the protein CASQEHRGGYGYTF.

In its sample, this clonotype was seen many times. The rearrangement joins TRBV11-3 to TRBJ2-1, with 12 positions matching TRBD2. V lost 5 bases and J lost 10; bases outside the gene matches: 3. The CDR3 is 13 residues long. Per the germline V gene, CDR1 is SGHNT and CDR2 is YENEEA. Here the CDR3 reads CASSPTSGREQFF. CDR3 DNA sequence: TGTGCCAGCAGCCCTACTAGCGGGAGGGAGCAGTTCTTC.

This clonotype was picked up many times. The genes are TRBV20-1 and TRBJ2-1; D call uncertain. The CDR3 runs 11 residues. The germline V and J ends were trimmed by 6 bases and 9 bases, with 12 bases remaining between them. The germline gives CDR1 DFQATT, CDR2 SNEGSKA (reference sequence). CDR3 region: CSAPDPPEQFF. The CDR3 DNA reads TGCAGTGCCCCGGACCCGCCTGAGCAGTTCTTC.

This clonotype was recorded many times. The chain carries TRBV5-1 and TRBJ2-5, with unresolved D. CDR3 length: 14 residues. Germline V gene sequence: CDR1 SGHRS, CDR2 YFSETQ. The ends were cut back, 1 base at V and 0 bases at J, with 7 bases in the middle. CDR3 sequence: CASSLKAYQETQYF. CDR3 nucleotide sequence: TGCGCCAGCAGCTTGAAAGCGTACCAAGAGACCCAGTACTTC.

The chain recombines TRBV12-3 or TRBV12-4 with TRBJ2-7; weak D call: TRBD2 (5 bases). The CDR3 is 12 amino acids. Trimming pared 5 bases from V and 6 bases from J, leaving 11 bases between. CDR3 residues: CASSPSWGEQYF. The CDR3 DNA is TGTGCCAGCAGTCCTAGCTGGGGCGAGCAGTACTTC.

This chain connects TRBV29-1 to TRBJ1-3, with a possible D match to TRBD1 (6 bases). The CDR3 sequence is 14 residues long. Trimming removed 7 bases from V and 2 bases from J, with 15 bases in between. CDR1 is SQVTM, CDR2 ANQGSEA, per germline. The CDR3 nucleotides read TGCAGCGGCCTGGGGGGGGCTACTGGAAACACCATATATTTT. As protein: CSGLGGATGNTIYF.

V and J are TRBV6-5 and TRBJ2-1; TRBD2 matches 10 bases. The V gene's germline CDR1 is MNHEY and CDR2 SVGAGI. This CDR3 is built from 14 residues. V was clipped by 2 bases and J by 8 bases; unmatched bases: 3. This CDR3 reads CASSYLAGVYEQFF. The DNA of the CDR3 is TGTGCCAGCAGTTACCTAGCGGGAGTGTATGAGCAGTTCTTC.

Note on this clonotype: One end of the junction is discordant with germline, which a read error may explain. In DNA form, the CDR3 reads TGTGCCAGCAGTTTTGTCACCGGGGAGCTGCTTTTT. It translates to CASSFVTGELLF. V gene TRBV12-3 or TRBV12-4 combines with J gene TRBJ2-2, with D perhaps matching TRBD2 (5 bases). The CDR3 covers 12 residues.

This clonotype was seen repeatedly, ten times or more. This chain links TRBV3-1 with TRBJ2-7; 8 positions match TRBD2. CDR1 is LGHDT, CDR2 YNNKEL, per germline (reference sequence). CDR3 length equals 15 residues. The J segment lost 3 bases and the V segment lost 4 bases, leaving 8 bases of the junction unmatched. The CDR3: CASSPSGGLIYEQYF. The CDR3 coding sequence is TGTGCCAGCAGCCCGAGCGGGGGACTAATCTACGAGCAGTACTTC.